This TCR beta chain was observed in a study of OX40 agonist ivuxolimab in advanced cancers. Study observations and caveats: Compared with CD4+, CD8+ T cells on average had more expanded clones. The CD4+ and CD8+ T cells in the blood had expanded clonally by week 6 at 0.1 to 3.0 mg/kg.

Per germline, CDR1 SSHAT and CDR2 FNYEAQ (reference sequence). CDR3 length equals 13 residues. The repertoire was sequenced with immunoSEQ multiplex PCR; TCRdb's copy has only in-frame clones and lacks some. The sample carries about 79,000 clones, roughly 91% recorded once. Details on this clone: Its antigen is currently unknown. A read error may produce the germline difference seen at one junction end.

Prior autoimmune disease or systemic immunosuppression barred patients. The sequences come from CD4+ or CD8+ T cells sorted from blood, collected in a trial of the OX40 agonist ivuxolimab. This sequence was found in an adult with an advanced solid tumor such as melanoma, head and neck, liver or kidney cancer. The chain employs TRBV7-7 and TRBJ2-1; D unclear. The CDR3 DNA reads TGTGCTAGCAGCTTAGACGAAAACAATGAGCAGTTCTTC. Protein product: CASSLDENNEQFF.